These T cell receptor beta chains were read from a single sample in a study of blood T cell repertoires in COVID-19. The assay was immunoSEQ multiplex PCR, and TCRdb's table has in-frame clones only and misses some. The sample yields some 120,000 clones, roughly 81% seen once. The sequencing input was peripheral blood. The source of these receptors is a human donor in a cohort sampled during active COVID-19. The CDR3 runs from the conserved cysteine through the conserved F or W. A D gene is named only where the DNA matches it firmly. Some rows have no size entry. The others give once, few or many, or a class for an expanded clone.

abundance	j_gene	v_gene	d_gene	CDR3nt	CDR3aa
NA	TRBJ1-1	TRBV19	NA	TGTGCCAGTACCATTCGGGGGACCACTGAAGCTTTCTTT	CASTIRGTTEAFF
NA	TRBJ1-1	TRBV10-3	TRBD1	TGTGCCATCAGGGACAGGGAGAACACTGAAGCTTTCTTT	CAIRDRENTEAFF
NA	TRBJ2-7	TRBV19	TRBD1	TGTGCCAGTAGTCCAGGACAGGGGGGGTACGAGCAGTACTTC	CASSPGQGGYEQYF
once	TRBJ1-5	TRBV27	NA	TGTGCCACCAGTTCCCTGGGCGGGTATAGCAATCAGCCCCAGCATTTT	CATSSLGGYSNQPQHF
NA	TRBJ2-1	TRBV28	NA	TGTGCCAGCAGCAGACAAGGTGAGCAGTTCTTC	CASSRQGEQFF
NA	TRBJ2-7	TRBV4-1	TRBD2	TGCGCCAGCAGCCAAGGCTCCGGACTAGCGGATTCCTCCTACGAGCAGTACTTC	CASSQGSGLADSSYEQYF
NA	TRBJ1-2	TRBV29-1	TRBD1	TGCAGCGTTGAAACTCTAATCGTTGAGGGGGCGAACTATGGCTACACCTTC	CSVETLIVEGANYGYTF
once	TRBJ1-2	TRBV10-1	NA	TGCGCCAGACTAGGGGGGGCTTATGGCTACACCTTC	CARLGGAYGYTF
NA	TRBJ1-2	TRBV6-1	TRBD1	TGTGCCAGCAGTGACCGGGACAGGGGAAACTATGGCTACACCTTC	CASSDRDRGNYGYTF
NA	TRBJ1-1	TRBV10-3	TRBD1	TGTGCCATCAGTGACACAGGGGAGAACACTGAAGCTTTCTTT	CAISDTGENTEAFF
NA	TRBJ1-3	TRBV18	TRBD1	TGTGCCAGCTCACCACAGTCGACAGGGGGCTTTGGAAACACCATATATTTT	CASSPQSTGGFGNTIYF
NA	TRBJ1-1	TRBV18	TRBD1	TGTGCCAGCTCAGCCGGGACAGGGGTCAACACTGAAGCTTTCTTT	CASSAGTGVNTEAFF
NA	TRBJ2-5	TRBV3-1/TRBV3-2	NA	TGTGCCAGCAGCCATCGACAGGCACAAGAGACCCAGTACTTC	CASSHRQAQETQYF
NA	TRBJ2-2	TRBV3-1/TRBV3-2	NA	TGTGCCAGCAGCCACAGGGACACCGGGGAGCTGTTTTTT	CASSHRDTGELFF
NA	TRBJ2-7	TRBV30	TRBD1	TGTGCCTGGAGTGCCGGGACAGCGAACGAGCAGTACTTC	CAWSAGTANEQYF
NA	TRBJ1-1	TRBV27	NA	TGTGCCAGCAGTCTCCGGGAGAACACTGAAGCTTTCTTT	CASSLRENTEAFF
NA	TRBJ1-5	TRBV6-2/TRBV6-3	TRBD1	TGTGCCAGCAGTTACGGTGGCGACAGGGGACGCAATCAGCCCCAGCATTTT	CASSYGGDRGRNQPQHF
NA	TRBJ2-7	TRBV2	TRBD2	TGTGCCAGCAGGGGGCCTAGCGGGTTCGACGAGCAGTACTTC	CASRGPSGFDEQYF
NA	TRBJ2-5	TRBV7-3	NA	TGTGCCAGCAGCTTAGGGGGGAACCAAGAGACCCAGTACTTC	CASSLGGNQETQYF